Here is one T cell receptor beta chain with its context. This clone was picked up a small number of times. What antigen it recognizes has not been identified. No per-base quality is available; no much larger clone lies one base away. This sample is part of a study of control samples from healthy donors and cancer patients (dated by TCRdb to 2020 to 2022). The CDR3 contains 14 residues, cysteine and phenylalanine counted. The entry retains the CDR3 DNA only, 42 bases that are in frame from base 1. According to the germline V gene, CDR1 reads SGHRS and CDR2 reads YFSETQ. V and J lose 0 bases and 4 bases, and a span of 7 bases separates them. Library method: the immunoSEQ multiplex PCR assay. TCRdb took this table from immuneACCESS and kept in-frame rearrangements with V and J called. Such tables lack part of the clones; where checked against another copy, unresolved V genes explain under half of the gap, and the rest is unexplained. The sample records roughly 45,000 clones, approximately 86% of which are singletons. The biggest ten clones account for around 2.8% of the sample.

The chain was built from TRBV5-1 and TRBJ1-4; possibly the D gene is TRBD1, per 5 matching bases. This TCR came from a woman aged 50 to 65 with lung cancer. What was sequenced was PBMCs. The CDR3 protein: CASSLGQSNEKLFF. The bases read TGCGCCAGCAGCTTGGGACAGAGTAATGAAAAACTGTTTTTT.